These 5 T cell receptor beta chains share one sample of origin, sequenced in a study of response to subunit inactivated influenza vaccine. From the RT-PCR reads, TCRdb called clonotypes with MiXCR, one entry per CDR3 protein. The table shows 530,000 or so distinct CDR3 sequences, with about 12% occurring only once. The starting material was PBMCs from blood, obtained on the day of vaccination. These TCRs come from a man in his fifties or sixties who received an inactivated influenza vaccine.

This clonotype was picked up many times. V gene TRBV10-3 combines with J gene TRBJ2-1, with 12 positions matching TRBD2. V shed 6 bases, J shed 8 bases, and the junction held 11 bases outside the gene matches. The CDR3 length is 16 residues. From germline, CDR1 is ENHRY and CDR2 SYGVKD. This CDR3 reads CAIRPTGLAGLHEQFF. As DNA, the CDR3 is TGTGCCATCAGACCCACAGGACTAGCGGGGTTACATGAGCAGTTCTTC.

In this sample, this clonotype turned up a few times. The chain has TRBV3-1 and TRBJ1-1; D possibly corresponds to TRBD1 (6 bases). CDR3 size: 13 residues. The germline CDR1 and CDR2 sequences are LGHDT and YNNKEL (reference sequence). Trimming took 10 bases from V and 4 from J, leaving 16 bases between them. Written as DNA, the CDR3 is TGTGCCACCCAGGGGACATCGGGCACTGAAGCTTTCTTT. It specifies CATQGTSGTEAFF.

The genes are TRBV27 and TRBJ2-3, with 7 bases lining up with TRBD2. The V segment lost 4 bases and the J segment 3 bases; nucleotides outside the gene matches: 4. The CDR3 contains 14 residues. Per the germline V gene, CDR1 is MNHEY and CDR2 is SMNVEV (reference sequence). The DNA of the CDR3 is TGTGCCAGCAGTTCGGTCGGGAGGACAGATACGCAGTATTTT. It specifies CASSSVGRTDTQYF.

In its sample, this clonotype was seen many times. The chain joins TRBV6-2 or TRBV6-3 to TRBJ2-4; D is ambiguous. Trimming stripped 5 bases from V and 6 bases from J, with 14 bases between. Germline-derived CDR1 and CDR2 are MNHEY and SVGEGT. This CDR3 has 14 amino acids. CDR3 sequence: CASSPSLVRNIQYF. As DNA, the CDR3 is TGTGCCAGCAGTCCATCCTTGGTTAGAAACATTCAGTACTTC.

The J gene is TRBJ2-5, the V gene TRBV7-9, with D perhaps TRBD1 or TRBD2 (5 bases each). V was shortened by 4 bases and J by 3 bases, with 15 bases between the two germline ends. CDR1 is SEHNR, CDR2 FQNEAQ, per germline (reference sequence). The CDR3 length is 15 residues. The CDR3 DNA sequence: TGTGCCAGCAGCTATGGGACCTACCGGAAAGAGACCCAGTACTTC. The encoded protein is CASSYGTYRKETQYF.